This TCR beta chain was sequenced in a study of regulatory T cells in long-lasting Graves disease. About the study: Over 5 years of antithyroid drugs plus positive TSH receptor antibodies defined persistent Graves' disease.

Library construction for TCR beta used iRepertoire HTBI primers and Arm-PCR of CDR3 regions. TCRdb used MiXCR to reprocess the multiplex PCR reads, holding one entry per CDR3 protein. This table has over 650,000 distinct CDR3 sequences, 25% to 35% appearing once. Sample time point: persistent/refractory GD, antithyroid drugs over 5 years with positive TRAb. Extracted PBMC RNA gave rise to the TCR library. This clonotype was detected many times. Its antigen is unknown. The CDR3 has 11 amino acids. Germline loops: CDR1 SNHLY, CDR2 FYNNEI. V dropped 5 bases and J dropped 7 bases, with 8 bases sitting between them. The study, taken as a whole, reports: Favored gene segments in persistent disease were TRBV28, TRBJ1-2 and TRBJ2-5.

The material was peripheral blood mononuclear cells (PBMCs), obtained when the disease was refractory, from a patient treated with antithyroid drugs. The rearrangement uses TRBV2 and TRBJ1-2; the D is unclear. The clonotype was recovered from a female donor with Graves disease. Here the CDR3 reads CASSLQRGYTF. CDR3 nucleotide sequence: TGTGCCAGCAGTCTACAGCGTGGCTACACCTTC.